The 9 T cell receptor beta chains in this list originate from one sample, sequenced in a study of cytomegalovirus exposure and HLA in healthy donors. Both 60 Vbeta primers and 13 Jbeta primers went into the PCR. Only in-frame clones appear in the TCRdb table, and some are missing; sequencing was by immunoSEQ multiplex PCR. Altogether about 150,000 clones are present, 65% to 80% being singletons, with the ten largest covering over 3%. Sequencing was done on a sample of PBMCs. These TCRs come from a male donor in good health and CMV-seronegative.

The V call is TRBV7-2, the J call TRBJ1-2; possibly TRBD1 for D (5 bases). V gave up 1 base and J gave up 5 bases, with 11 bases separating them. Germline CDR1 reads SGHTA; CDR2 reads FQGNSA. This CDR3 has 14 amino acids. The CDR3: CASSLVRGDYGYTF. CDR3 nucleotides: TGTGCCAGCAGCTTAGTACGGGGGGATTATGGCTACACCTTC.

Points on this clone: At one boundary the junction diverges from the germline segment, which might be a read error. The CDR3 loop is CSSSLGSGRAIQETQYF. CDR3 nucleotide sequence: TGTTCCAGCAGCTTAGGGTCAGGCAGGGCCATCCAAGAGACCCAGTACTTC. The chain couples TRBV7-9 to TRBJ2-5, with D maybe TRBD1 (5 bases). This CDR3 has 17 residues. Germline CDR1 and CDR2: SEHNR and FQNEAQ (reference sequence).

This clone was detected a few times. This rearrangement joins TRBV27 to TRBJ2-7; D call uncertain. The CDR3 loop spans 11 amino acids. Germline CDR1 and CDR2: MNHEY and SMNVEV (reference sequence). Trimming took off 6 bases at V and 1 base at J, with 4 bases between the two ends. The chain's CDR3 is CASRTSYEQYF. The CDR3 DNA sequence: TGTGCCAGCAGGACATCCTACGAGCAGTACTTC.

This chain connects TRBV5-1 to TRBJ2-1, with TRBD2 matching over 16 bases. The CDR3 contains 16 residues. Unmatched junction bases numbered 5, after V lost 5 bases and J lost 6 bases. CDR1 and CDR2 (germline): SGHRS, YFSETQ. The CDR3, as DNA: TGCGCCAGCAGACTGGGACTAGCGGGAGGGATCAATGAGCAGTTCTTC. This translates into CASRLGLAGGINEQFF.

The chain carries TRBV7-3 and TRBJ2-1, with 8 bases aligning to TRBD2. J lost 2 bases, V lost 4 bases, and 7 bases had no gene match. The germline V gene encodes CDR1 SGHTA and CDR2 FQGTGA. The CDR3 spans 16 residues. The CDR3: CASSSSGTSTYNEQFF. The CDR3 bases are TGTGCCAGCAGCTCCTCCGGGACTAGTACCTACAATGAGCAGTTCTTC. The variable domain in full, completed from reference TRBV7-3 and TRBJ2-1, reads GAGVSQTPSNKVTEKGKYVELRCDPISGHTALYWYRQSLGQGPEFLIYFQGTGAADDSGLPNDRFFAVRPEGSVSTLKIQRTERGDSAVYLCASSSSGTSTYNEQFFGPGTRLTVL.

The chain has TRBV27 and TRBJ1-5; 8 bases are a match to TRBD1. The CDR3 runs to 16 residues. Unmatched junction bases numbered 8, after V lost 1 base and J lost 6 bases. CDR1 is MNHEY and CDR2 is SMNVEV in the germline V gene (reference sequence). The CDR3 loop reads CASSLLGRGLGQPQHF. Written as DNA, the CDR3 is TGTGCCAGCAGTTTATTAGGCAGGGGGCTAGGTCAGCCCCAGCATTTT.

J is TRBJ2-5 and V is TRBV5-1, with D possibly being TRBD1 (5 bases). The CDR3 is 14 amino acids. V lost 2 bases, J lost 5 bases, and 13 bases lay in between. In germline, CDR1 is SGHRS, CDR2 YFSETQ. CDR3 sequence reads: CASSFKGAGETQYF. As DNA, the CDR3 is TGCGCCAGCAGCTTTAAAGGGGCTGGGGAGACCCAGTACTTC. The variable domain in full, completed from reference TRBV5-1 and TRBJ2-5, reads KAGVTQTPRYLIKTRGQQVTLSCSPISGHRSVSWYQQTPGQGLQFLFEYFSETQRNKGNFPGRFSGRQFSNSRSEMNVSTLELGDSALYLCASSFKGAGETQYFGPGTRLLVL.

The J gene is TRBJ2-5, the V gene TRBV27; 7 bases match TRBD2. J lost 1 base, V lost 5 bases, and 10 bases had no gene match. In germline, CDR1 is MNHEY, CDR2 SMNVEV (reference sequence). This CDR3 has 16 amino acids. This CDR3 reads CASSPRLAGSQETQYF. The CDR3 DNA reads as TGTGCCAGCAGTCCGAGACTAGCAGGGTCCCAAGAGACCCAGTACTTC.

The J gene is TRBJ1-2, the V gene TRBV29-1; perhaps TRBD1 as D (5 bases). From germline, CDR1 is SQVTM and CDR2 ANQGSEA. The CDR3 spans 17 residues. V gave up 4 bases and J gave up 7 bases, with 28 bases separating them. The CDR3 region is CSVVRQLLPPSKRGYTF. CDR3 DNA sequence: TGCAGCGTTGTTAGACAGTTATTACCACCCTCAAAACGTGGCTACACCTTC.